This T cell receptor beta chain was profiled in a study of blood T cell repertoires in COVID-19. Study context: Samples came from the United States, Italy and Spain, spanning acute and convalescent COVID-19. Sources were T cells, B-cell-depleted T cells, or PBMCs; the material itself was cDNA or gDNA.

How the authors handled the data: Cell counts per sample came from amplifying reference gene primers. The protocol was immunoSEQ multiplex PCR, while the TCRdb copy is restricted to in-frame clones and leaves out a portion. That table gives V, J and clone size, and the DNA gave D and trimming. The data hold a few thousand clones, with roughly nine tenths observed a single time. As for this clone: Compared with germline, one end of the junction differs, possibly owing to a read error.

Sequencing input: peripheral blood. The sequence came from a man in his fifties or sixties with acute or convalescent COVID-19.

Written as DNA, the CDR3 is TGTGCCAGCAGTCCGGGACACTACTTC. It is translated as CASSPGHYF. The chain employs TRBV2 and TRBJ1-2, with a possible D match to TRBD1 (6 bases). This CDR3 comprises 9 residues. Looked up from germline, CDR1 is SNHLY and CDR2 is FYNNEI.